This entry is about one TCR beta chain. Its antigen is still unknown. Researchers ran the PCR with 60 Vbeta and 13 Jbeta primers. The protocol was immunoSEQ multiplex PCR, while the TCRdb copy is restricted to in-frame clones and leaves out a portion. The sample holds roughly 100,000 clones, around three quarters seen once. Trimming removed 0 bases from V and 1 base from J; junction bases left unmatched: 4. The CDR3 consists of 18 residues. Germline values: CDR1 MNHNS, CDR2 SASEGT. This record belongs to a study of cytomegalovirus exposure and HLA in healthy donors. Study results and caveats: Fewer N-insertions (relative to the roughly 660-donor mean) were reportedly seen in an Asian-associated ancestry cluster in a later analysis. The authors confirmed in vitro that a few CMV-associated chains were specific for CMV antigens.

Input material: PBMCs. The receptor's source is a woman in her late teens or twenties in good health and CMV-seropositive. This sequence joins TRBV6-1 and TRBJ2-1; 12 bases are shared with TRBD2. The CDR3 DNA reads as TGTGCCAGCAGTGAAGCTGGGACTAGCGGGCGATCCTACAATGAGCAGTTCTTC. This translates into CASSEAGTSGRSYNEQFF.